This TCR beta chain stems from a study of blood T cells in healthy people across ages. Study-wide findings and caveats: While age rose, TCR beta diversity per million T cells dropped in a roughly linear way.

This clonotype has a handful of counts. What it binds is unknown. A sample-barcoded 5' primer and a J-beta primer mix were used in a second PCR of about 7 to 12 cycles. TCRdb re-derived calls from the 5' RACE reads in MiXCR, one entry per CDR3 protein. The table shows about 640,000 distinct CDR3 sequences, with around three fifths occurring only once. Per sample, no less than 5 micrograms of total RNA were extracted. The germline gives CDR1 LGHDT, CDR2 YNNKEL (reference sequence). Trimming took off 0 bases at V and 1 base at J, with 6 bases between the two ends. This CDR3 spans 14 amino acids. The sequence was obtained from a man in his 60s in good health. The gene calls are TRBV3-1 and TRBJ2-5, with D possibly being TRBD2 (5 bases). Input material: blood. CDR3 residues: CASSQESGQETQYF. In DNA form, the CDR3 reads TGTGCCAGCAGCCAAGAAAGCGGCCAAGAGACCCAGTACTTC.